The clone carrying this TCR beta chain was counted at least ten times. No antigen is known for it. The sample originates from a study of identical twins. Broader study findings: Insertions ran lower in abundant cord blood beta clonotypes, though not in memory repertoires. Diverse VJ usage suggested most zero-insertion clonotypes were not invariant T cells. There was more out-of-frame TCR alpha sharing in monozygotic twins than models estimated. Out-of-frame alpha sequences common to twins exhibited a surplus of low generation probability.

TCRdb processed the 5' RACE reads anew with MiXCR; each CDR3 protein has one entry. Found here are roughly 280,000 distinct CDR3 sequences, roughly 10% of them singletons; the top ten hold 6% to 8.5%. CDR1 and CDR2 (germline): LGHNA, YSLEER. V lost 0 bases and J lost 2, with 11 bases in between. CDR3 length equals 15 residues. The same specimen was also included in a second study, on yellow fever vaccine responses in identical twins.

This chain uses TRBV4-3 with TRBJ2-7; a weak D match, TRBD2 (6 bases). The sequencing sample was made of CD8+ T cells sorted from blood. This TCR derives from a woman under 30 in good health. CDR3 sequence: CASSQDVEGTYEQYF. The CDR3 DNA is TGCGCCAGCAGCCAAGATGTGGAGGGTACCTACGAGCAGTACTTC.